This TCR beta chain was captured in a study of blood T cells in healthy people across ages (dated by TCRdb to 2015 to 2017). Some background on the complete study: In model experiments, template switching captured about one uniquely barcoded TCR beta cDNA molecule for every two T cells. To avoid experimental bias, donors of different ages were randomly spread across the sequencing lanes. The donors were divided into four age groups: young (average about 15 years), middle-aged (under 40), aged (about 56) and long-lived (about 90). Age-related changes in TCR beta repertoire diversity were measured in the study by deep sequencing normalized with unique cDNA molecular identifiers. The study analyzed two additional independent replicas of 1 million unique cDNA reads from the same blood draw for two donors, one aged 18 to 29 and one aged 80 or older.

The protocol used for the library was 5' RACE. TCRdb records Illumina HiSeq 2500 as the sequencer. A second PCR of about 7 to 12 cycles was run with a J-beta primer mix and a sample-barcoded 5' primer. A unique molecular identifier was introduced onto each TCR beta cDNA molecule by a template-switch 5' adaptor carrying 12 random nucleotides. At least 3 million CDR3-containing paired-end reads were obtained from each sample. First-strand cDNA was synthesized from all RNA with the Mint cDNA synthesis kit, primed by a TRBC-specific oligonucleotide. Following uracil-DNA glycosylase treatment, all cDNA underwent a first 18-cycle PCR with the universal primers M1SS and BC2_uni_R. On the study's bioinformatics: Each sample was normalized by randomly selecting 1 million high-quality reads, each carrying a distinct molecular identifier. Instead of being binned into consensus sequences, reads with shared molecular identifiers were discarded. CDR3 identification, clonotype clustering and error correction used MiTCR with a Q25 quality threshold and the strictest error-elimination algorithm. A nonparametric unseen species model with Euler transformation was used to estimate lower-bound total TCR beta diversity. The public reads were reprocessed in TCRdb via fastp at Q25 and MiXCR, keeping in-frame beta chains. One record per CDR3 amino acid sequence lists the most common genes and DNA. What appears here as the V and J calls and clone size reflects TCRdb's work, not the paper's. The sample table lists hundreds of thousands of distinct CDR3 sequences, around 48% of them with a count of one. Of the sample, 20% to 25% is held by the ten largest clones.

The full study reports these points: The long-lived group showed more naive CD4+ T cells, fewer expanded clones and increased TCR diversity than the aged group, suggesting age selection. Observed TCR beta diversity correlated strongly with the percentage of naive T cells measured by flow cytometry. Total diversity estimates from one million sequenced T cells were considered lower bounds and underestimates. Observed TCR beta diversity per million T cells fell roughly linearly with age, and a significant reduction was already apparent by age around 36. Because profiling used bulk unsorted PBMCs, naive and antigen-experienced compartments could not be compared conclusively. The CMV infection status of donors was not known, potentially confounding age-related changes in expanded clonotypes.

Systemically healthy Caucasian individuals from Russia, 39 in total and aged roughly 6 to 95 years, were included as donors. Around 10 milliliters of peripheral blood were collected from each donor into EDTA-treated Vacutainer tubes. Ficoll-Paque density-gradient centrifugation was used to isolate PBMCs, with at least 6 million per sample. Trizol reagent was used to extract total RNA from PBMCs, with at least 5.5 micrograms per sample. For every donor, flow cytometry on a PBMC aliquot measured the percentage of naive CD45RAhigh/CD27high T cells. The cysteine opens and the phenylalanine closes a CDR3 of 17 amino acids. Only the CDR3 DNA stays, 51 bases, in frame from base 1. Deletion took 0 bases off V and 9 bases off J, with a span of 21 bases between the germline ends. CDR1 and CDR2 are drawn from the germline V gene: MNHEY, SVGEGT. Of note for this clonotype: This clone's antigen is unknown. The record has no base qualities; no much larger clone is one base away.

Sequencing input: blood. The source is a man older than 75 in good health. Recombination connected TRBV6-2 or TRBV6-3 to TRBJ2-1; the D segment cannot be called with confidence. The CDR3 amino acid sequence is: CASSYSRPFEVGGEQFF. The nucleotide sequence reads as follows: TGTGCCAGCAGTTACTCCCGGCCATTCGAAGTAGGCGGTGAGCAGTTCTTC.